This T cell receptor (beta chain) is from a study of CD8 T cells in ankylosing spondylitis. Points from the study as a whole: Earlier reports found some motif variants in synovial fluid and blood in reactive arthritis.

TCRdb called the 5' RACE reads again in MiXCR, with one record for every CDR3 protein. The sample has some 130,000 distinct CDR3 sequences; 7.3% are singletons. Germline CDR1 GTSNPN, CDR2 SVGIG (reference sequence). The CDR3 runs 13 residues. The V end was cut by 4 bases, the J end by 7 bases, with 14 bases between. There are many counts of this clonotype. Its antigen is not identified. Sequencing input: blood, either unsorted or a sorted T cell fraction (not recorded which). The TCR originated in a female donor with ankylosing spondylitis or in good health (not recorded which). The chain joins TRBV30 to TRBJ2-1; the D is unclear. DNA of the CDR3: TGTGCCTGGAAGGCGGCTCTATTGAATGAGCAGTTCTTC. Translating it yields CAWKAALLNEQFF.